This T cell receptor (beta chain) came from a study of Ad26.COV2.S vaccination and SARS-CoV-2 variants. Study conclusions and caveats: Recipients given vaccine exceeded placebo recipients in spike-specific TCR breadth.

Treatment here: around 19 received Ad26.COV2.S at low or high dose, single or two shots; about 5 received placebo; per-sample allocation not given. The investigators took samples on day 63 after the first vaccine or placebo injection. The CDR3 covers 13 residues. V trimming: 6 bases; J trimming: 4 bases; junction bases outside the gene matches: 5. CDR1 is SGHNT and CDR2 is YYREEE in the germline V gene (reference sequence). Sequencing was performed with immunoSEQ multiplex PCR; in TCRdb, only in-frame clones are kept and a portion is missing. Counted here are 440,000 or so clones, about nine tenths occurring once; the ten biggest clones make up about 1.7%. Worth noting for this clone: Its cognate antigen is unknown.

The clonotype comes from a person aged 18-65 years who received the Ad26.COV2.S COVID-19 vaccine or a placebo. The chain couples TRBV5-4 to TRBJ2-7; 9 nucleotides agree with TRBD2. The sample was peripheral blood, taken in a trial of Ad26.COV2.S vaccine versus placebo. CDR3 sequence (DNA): TGTGCCAGCAACCCTAGCGGGGATTACGAGCAGTACTTC. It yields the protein CASNPSGDYEQYF.